This T cell receptor (beta chain) derives from a study of blood T cell repertoires in COVID-19. Across the whole study: Italy, Spain and the United States were the sources of the convalescent and acute COVID-19 samples.

During active infection, Seattle patients enrolled and were then monitored through disease. The CDR3 is made up of 14 amino acids. The germline gives CDR1 SGHNT, CDR2 YYREEE (reference sequence). Trimming cost V 0 bases and J 5 bases, with 10 bases left between them. Original handling: It was from reference gene primer amplification that nucleated cell counts were estimated. Using immunoSEQ multiplex PCR, the repertoire was profiled, and TCRdb retains in-frame clones only, with some absent. V and J calls and clone size are as listed in that table; D and trimming were resolved from the DNA. The table shows approximately 300,000 clones, with 80% to 85% occurring only once.

Sample: peripheral blood. The V gene is TRBV5-4, the J gene TRBJ2-3, with D tentatively TRBD2 (6 bases). The TCR comes from a person aged 70 to 85 with COVID-19, enrolled during active disease. The CDR3 spells CASSLASEGDTQYF. The DNA of the CDR3 is TGTGCCAGCAGCTTGGCCTCGGAGGGAGATACGCAGTATTTT.